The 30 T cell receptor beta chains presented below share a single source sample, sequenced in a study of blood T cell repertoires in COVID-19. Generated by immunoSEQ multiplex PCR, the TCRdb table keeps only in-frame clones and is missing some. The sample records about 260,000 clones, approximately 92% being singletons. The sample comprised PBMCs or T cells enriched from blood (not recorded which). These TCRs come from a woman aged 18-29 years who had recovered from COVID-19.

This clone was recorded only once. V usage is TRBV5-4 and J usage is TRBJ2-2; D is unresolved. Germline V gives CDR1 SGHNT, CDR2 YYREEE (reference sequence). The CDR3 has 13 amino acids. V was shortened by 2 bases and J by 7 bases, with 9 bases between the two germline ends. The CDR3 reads CASSFYLRGELFF. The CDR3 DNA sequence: TGTGCCAGCAGCTTTTACCTACGCGGGGAGCTGTTTTTT.

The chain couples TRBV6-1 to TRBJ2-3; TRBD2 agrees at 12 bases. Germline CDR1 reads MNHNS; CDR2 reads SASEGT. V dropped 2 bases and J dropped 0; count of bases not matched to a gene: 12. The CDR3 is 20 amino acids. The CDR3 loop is CASSEYSGLAGSTSTDTQYF. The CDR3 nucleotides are TGTGCCAGCAGTGAATACTCGGGACTAGCGGGTAGTACTAGCACAGATACGCAGTATTTT.

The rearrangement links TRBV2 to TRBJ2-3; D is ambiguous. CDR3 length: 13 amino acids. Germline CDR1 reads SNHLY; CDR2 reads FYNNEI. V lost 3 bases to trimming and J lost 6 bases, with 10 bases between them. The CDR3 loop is CASSEAPSDTQYF. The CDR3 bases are TGTGCCAGCAGTGAGGCCCCCTCCGATACGCAGTATTTT. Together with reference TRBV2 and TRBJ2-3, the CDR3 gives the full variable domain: EPEVTQTPSHQVTQMGQEVILRCVPISNHLYFYWYRQILGQKVEFLVSFYNNEISEKSEIFDDQFSVERPDGSNFTLKIRSTKLEDSAMYFCASSEAPSDTQYFGPGTRLTVL.

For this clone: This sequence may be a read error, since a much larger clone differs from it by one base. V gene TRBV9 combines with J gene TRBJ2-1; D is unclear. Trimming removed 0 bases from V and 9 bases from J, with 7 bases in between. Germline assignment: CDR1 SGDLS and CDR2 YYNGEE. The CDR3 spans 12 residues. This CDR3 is CASSVGNTEQFF. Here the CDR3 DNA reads TGTGCCAGCAGCGTAGGTAACACTGAGCAGTTCTTC. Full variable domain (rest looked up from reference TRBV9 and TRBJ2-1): DSGVTQTPKHLITATGQRVTLRCSPRSGDLSVYWYQQSLDQGLQFLIQYYNGEERAKGNILERFSAQQFPDLHSELNLSSLELGDSALYFCASSVGNTEQFFGPGTRLTVL.

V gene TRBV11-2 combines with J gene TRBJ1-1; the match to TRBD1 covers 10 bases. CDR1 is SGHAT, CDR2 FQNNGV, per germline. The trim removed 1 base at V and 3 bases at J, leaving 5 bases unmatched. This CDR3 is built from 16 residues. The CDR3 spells CASSLGVGQGDTEAFF. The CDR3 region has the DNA TGTGCCAGCAGCTTAGGAGTTGGACAGGGGGACACTGAAGCTTTCTTT.

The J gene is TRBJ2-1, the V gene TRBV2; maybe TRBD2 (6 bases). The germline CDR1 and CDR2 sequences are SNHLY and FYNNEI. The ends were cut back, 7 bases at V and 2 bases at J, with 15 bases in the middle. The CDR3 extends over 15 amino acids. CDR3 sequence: CASKVEGSTYNEQFF. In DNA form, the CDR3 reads TGTGCCAGCAAAGTGGAGGGATCAACCTACAATGAGCAGTTCTTC.

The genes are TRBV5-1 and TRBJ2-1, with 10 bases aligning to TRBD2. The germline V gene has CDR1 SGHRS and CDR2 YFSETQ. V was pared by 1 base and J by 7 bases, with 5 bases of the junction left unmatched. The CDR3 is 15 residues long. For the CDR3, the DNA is TGCGCCAGCAGCTTGTTAGCGGGGGGCGAGAATGAGCAGTTCTTC. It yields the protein CASSLLAGGENEQFF.

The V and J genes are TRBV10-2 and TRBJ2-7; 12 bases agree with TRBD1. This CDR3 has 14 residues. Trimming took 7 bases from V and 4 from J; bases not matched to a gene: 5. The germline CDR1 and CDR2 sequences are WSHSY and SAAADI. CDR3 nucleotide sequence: TGCGCCAGCACCGGGACAGGGGGCGGGTACGAGCAGTACTTC. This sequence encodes CASTGTGGGYEQYF.

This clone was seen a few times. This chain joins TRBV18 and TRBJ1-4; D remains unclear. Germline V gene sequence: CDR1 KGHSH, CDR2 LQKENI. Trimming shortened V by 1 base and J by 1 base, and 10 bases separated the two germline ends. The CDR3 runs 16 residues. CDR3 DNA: TGTGCCAGCTCACCACAGGGAGGTGGAACTAATGAAAAACTGTTTTTT. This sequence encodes CASSPQGGGTNEKLFF.

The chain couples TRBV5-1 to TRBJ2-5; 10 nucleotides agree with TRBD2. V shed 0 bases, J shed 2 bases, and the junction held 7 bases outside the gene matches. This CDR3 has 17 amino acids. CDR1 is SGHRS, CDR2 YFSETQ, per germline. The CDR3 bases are TGCGCCAGCAGCTTGGATCTAGCGGGGGCGACACAAGAGACCCAGTACTTC. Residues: CASSLDLAGATQETQYF.

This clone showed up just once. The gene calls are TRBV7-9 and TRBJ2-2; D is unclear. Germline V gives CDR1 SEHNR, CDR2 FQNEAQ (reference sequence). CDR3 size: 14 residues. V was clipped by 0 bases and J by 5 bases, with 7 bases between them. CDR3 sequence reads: CASSLARLTGELFF. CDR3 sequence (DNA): TGTGCCAGCAGCTTAGCTCGGTTAACCGGGGAGCTGTTTTTT.

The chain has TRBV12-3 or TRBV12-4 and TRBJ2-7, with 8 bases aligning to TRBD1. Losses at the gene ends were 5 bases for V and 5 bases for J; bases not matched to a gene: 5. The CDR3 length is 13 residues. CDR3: CASSTWTGNEQYF. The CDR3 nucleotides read TGTGCCAGCAGTACCTGGACAGGGAACGAGCAGTACTTC.

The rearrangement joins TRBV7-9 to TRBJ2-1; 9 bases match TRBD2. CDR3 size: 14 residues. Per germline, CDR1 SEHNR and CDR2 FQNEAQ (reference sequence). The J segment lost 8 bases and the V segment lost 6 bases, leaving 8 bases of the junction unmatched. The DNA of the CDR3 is TGTGCCAGCAGAAAGAGCGGGGGGTTGGATGAGCAGTTCTTC. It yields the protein CASRKSGGLDEQFF.

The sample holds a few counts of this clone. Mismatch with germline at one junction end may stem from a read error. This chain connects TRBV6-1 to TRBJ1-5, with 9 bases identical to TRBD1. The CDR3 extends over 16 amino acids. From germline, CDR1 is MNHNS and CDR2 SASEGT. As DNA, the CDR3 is TGTGCCAGCAGTCAAGCCGGGACAGGGTTTAATCAGCCCCAGCATTTT. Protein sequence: CASSQAGTGFNQPQHF.

The CDR3 loop is CASSPSDREYGYTF. Here the CDR3 DNA reads TGTGCCAGCTCACCATCGGACAGGGAGTATGGCTACACCTTC. The chain couples TRBV18 to TRBJ1-2; 8 positions match TRBD1. V was pared by 2 bases and J by 5 bases, with 4 bases of the junction left unmatched. This CDR3 has 14 residues. Germline lookup yields CDR1 KGHSH and CDR2 LQKENI.

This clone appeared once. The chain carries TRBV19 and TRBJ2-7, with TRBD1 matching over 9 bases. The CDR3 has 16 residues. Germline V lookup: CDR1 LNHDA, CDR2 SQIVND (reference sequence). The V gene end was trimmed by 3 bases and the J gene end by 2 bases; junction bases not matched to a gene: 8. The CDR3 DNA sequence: TGTGCCAGTAGTATCTCCCCCGGGACAGGGCCCTACGAGCAGTACTTC. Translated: CASSISPGTGPYEQYF.

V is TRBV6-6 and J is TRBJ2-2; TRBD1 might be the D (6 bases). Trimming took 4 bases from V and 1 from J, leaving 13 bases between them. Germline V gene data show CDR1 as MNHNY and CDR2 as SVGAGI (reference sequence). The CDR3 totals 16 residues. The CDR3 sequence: CASSFTGTQNTGELFF. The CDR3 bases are TGTGCCAGCAGTTTTACCGGGACACAGAACACCGGGGAGCTGTTTTTT.

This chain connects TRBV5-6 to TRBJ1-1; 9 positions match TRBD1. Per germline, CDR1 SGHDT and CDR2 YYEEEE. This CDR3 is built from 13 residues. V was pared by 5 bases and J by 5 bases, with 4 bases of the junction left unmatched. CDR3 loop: CASSGDRATEAFF. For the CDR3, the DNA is TGTGCCAGCAGTGGGGACAGGGCTACTGAAGCTTTCTTT.

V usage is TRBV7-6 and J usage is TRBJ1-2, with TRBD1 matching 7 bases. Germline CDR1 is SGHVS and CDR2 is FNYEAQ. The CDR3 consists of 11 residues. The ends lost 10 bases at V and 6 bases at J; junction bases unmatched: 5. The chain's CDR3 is CATRTGDGYTF. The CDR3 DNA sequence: TGTGCCACCAGGACAGGCGATGGCTACACCTTC.

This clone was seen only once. CDR3 amino acids: CASSESAGTGELFF. The DNA for the CDR3 is TGTGCCAGCAGTGAGAGCGCGGGGACCGGGGAGCTGTTTTTT. The chain combines TRBV2 with TRBJ2-2; perhaps TRBD2 as D (6 bases). CDR3 length: 14 amino acids. The germline V gene encodes CDR1 SNHLY and CDR2 FYNNEI. V lost 3 bases to trimming and J lost 5 bases, with 10 bases between them.

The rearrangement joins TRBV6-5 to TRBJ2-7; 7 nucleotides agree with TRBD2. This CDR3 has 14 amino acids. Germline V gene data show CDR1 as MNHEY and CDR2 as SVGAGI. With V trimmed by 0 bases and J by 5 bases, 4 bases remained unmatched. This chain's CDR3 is CASSYSEGRDEQYF. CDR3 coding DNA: TGTGCCAGCAGTTACTCAGAGGGGAGGGACGAGCAGTACTTC.

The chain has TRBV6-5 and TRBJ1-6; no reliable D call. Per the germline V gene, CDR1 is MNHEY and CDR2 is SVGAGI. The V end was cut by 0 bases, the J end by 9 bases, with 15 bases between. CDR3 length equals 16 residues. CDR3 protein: CASSYSIGVLGSPLHF. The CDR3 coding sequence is TGTGCCAGCAGTTACTCGATCGGGGTCTTGGGTTCACCCCTCCACTTT.

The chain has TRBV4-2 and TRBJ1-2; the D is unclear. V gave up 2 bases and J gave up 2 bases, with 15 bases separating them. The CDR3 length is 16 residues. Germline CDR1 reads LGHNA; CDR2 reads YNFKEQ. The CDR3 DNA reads TGTGCCAGCAGCCAACCAAGCGCAGCCTCAAACTATGGCTACACCTTC. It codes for CASSQPSAASNYGYTF.

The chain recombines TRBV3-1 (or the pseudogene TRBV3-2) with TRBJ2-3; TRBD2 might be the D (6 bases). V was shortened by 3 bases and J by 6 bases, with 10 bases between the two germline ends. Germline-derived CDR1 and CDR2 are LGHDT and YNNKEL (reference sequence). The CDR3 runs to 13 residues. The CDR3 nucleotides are TGTGCCAGCAGCCAGGCGGGGAAGGATACGCAGTATTTT. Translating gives CASSQAGKDTQYF.

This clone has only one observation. CDR3 in amino acids: CASSLERVDEKLFF. CDR3 nucleotides: TGTGCCAGCAGCCTGGAGCGCGTGGATGAAAAACTGTTTTTT. V usage is TRBV11-2 and J usage is TRBJ1-4; D gene ambiguous. CDR1 and CDR2 (germline): SGHAT, FQNNGV. The CDR3 is 14 amino acids. V lost 5 bases and J lost 6, with 13 bases in between.

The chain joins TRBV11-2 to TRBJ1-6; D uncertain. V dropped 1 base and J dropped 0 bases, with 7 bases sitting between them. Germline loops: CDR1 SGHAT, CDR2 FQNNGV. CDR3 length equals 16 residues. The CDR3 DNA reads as TGTGCCAGCAGCTTAGGTAGCGGCTCCTATAATTCACCCCTCCACTTT. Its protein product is CASSLGSGSYNSPLHF.

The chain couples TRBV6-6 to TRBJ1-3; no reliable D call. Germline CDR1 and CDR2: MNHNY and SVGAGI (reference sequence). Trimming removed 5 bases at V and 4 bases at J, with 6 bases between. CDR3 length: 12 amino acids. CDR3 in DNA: TGTGCCAGCAGTCCCTCCGGAAACACCATATATTTT. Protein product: CASSPSGNTIYF.

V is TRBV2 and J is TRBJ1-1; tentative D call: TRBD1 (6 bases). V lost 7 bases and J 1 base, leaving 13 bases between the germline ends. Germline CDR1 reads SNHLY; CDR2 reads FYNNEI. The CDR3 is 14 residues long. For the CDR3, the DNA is TGTGCCAGCAAACTAACGACAGGGAACACTGAAGCTTTCTTT. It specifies CASKLTTGNTEAFF.

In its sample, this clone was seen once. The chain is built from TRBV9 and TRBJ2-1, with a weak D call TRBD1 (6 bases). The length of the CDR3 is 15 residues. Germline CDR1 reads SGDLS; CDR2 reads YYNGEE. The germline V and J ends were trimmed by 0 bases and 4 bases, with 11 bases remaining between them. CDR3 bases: TGTGCCAGCAGCGTAGGGTCAGGGGTATACAATGAGCAGTTCTTC. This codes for CASSVGSGVYNEQFF.

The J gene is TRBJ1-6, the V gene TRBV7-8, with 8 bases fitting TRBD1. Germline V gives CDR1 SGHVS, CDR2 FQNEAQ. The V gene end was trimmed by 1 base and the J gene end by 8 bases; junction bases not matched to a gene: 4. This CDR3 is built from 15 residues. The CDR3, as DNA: TGTGCCAGCAGCTTAGATCTGACAGGGGATTCACCCCTCCACTTT. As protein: CASSLDLTGDSPLHF.